This note documents a single TCR beta chain sequence. Authors' processing steps: Amplification of reference gene primers provided the estimated nucleated cell counts. Produced via immunoSEQ multiplex PCR; TCRdb's table is partial and in-frame only. That table is the source of V, J and clone size, and D and trimming were worked out from the DNA. The sample lists a few hundred thousand clones, 75% to 90% occurring once. The ends lost 3 bases at V and 8 bases at J; junction bases unmatched: 2. This CDR3 has 13 amino acids. The sample originates from a study of blood T cell repertoires in COVID-19. About the research overall: Sites in the United States, Italy and Spain provided acute and convalescent COVID-19 samples. The analysed material was cDNA or gDNA that came from T cells, B-cell-depleted T cells, or PBMCs.

Participant-given clinical history determined each cohort assignment. The V and J genes are TRBV12-3 or TRBV12-4 and TRBJ2-1; TRBD2 matches 9 bases. Material for sequencing was PBMCs or T cells enriched from blood (not recorded which). This TCR was recovered from a woman younger than 35 in a cohort exposed to, infected with or recovered from COVID-19 (not recorded which). The CDR3 reads CASSFGGGDEQFF. The CDR3 DNA reads as TGTGCCAGCAGTTTTGGCGGGGGGGATGAGCAGTTCTTC.